A few counts support the clone carrying this T cell receptor (beta chain). Its cognate antigen is unknown. The sample is drawn from a study of cytomegalovirus exposure and HLA in healthy donors. Study-wide findings and caveats: The investigators catalogued 150 to 200 TCR beta chains as cytomegalovirus-associated.

Clones were sequenced by immunoSEQ multiplex PCR, and TCRdb holds only the in-frame ones, with some missing. The sample has 55,000 to 70,000 clones, roughly nine tenths seen once. The donors were part of the validation cohort, which consisted of under 150 subjects and was separate from the first cohort of hundreds of subjects. The CDR3 runs 19 residues. Germline lookup yields CDR1 SGHRS and CDR2 YFSETQ. The trim removed 2 bases at V and 4 bases at J, leaving 18 bases unmatched. The gene calls are TRBV5-1 and TRBJ1-2; 9 nucleotides match TRBD1. The sequence was collected from a man aged 18 to 35 in good health and CMV-seronegative. The material sequenced was PBMCs. For the CDR3, the DNA is TGCGCCAGCAGCTTAGGTCTAGGACAGGGGATCCACAACCTCTATGGCTACACCTTC. As protein: CASSLGLGQGIHNLYGYTF.